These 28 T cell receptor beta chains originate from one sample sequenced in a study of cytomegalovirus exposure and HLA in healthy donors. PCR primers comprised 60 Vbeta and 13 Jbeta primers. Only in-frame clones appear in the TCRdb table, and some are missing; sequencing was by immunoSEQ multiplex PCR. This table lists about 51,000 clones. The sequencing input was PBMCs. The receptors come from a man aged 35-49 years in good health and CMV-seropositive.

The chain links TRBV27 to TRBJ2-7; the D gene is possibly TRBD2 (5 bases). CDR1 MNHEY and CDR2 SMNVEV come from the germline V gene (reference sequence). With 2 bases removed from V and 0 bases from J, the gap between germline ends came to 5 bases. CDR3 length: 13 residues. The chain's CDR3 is CASSLAGSYEQYF. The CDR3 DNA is TGTGCCAGCAGTTTAGCGGGCTCCTACGAGCAGTACTTC.

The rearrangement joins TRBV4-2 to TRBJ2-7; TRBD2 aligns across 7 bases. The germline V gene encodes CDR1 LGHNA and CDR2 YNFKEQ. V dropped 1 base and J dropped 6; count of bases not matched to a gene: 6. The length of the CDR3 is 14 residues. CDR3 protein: CASSQGGSEREQYF. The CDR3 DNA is TGTGCCAGCAGCCAAGGCGGGAGTGAGCGCGAGCAGTACTTC.

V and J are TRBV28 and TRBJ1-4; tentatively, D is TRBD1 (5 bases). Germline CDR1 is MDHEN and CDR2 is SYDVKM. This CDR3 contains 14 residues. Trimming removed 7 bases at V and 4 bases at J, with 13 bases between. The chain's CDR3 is CASTLGGINEKLFF. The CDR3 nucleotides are TGTGCCAGCACCCTGGGGGGGATTAATGAAAAACTGTTTTTT.

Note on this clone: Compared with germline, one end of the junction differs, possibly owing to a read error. CDR3 protein: CSTVAGGGSSDNEQFF. In nucleotides, the CDR3 is TGCAGCACGGTAGCGGGAGGGGGGAGCTCCGACAATGAGCAGTTCTTC. The chain carries TRBV29-1 and TRBJ2-1, with 11 positions matching TRBD2. This CDR3 has 16 amino acids. The V gene's germline CDR1 is SQVTM and CDR2 ANQGSEA.

The DNA of the CDR3 is TGTGCCAGCAGTTCCCCCCAGTGGGCTAGCGGTAACAATGAGCAGTTCTTC. Its protein product is CASSSPQWASGNNEQFF. The chain uses TRBV27 and TRBJ2-1; 7 positions match TRBD2. There are 17 residues in the CDR3. Trimming took 4 bases from V and 5 from J; bases not matched to a gene: 14. CDR1 is MNHEY, CDR2 SMNVEV, per germline (reference sequence).

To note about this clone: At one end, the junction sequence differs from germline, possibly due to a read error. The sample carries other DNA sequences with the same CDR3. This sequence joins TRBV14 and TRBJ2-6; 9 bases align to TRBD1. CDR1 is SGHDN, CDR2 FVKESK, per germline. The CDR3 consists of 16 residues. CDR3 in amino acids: CASTRDRASGANVLTF. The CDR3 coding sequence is TGTGCCAGCACCCGGGACAGGGCCTCTGGGGCCAACGTCCTGACCTTC.

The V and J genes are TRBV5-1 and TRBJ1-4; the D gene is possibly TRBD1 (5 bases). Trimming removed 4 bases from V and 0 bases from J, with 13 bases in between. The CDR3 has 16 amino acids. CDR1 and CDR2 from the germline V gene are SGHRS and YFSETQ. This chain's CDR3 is CASSLRQLATNEKLFF. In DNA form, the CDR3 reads TGCGCCAGCAGCCTTCGACAGCTTGCAACTAATGAAAAACTGTTTTTT.

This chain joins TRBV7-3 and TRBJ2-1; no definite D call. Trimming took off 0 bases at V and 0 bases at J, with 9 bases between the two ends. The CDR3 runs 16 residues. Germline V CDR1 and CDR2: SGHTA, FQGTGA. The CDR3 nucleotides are TGTGCCAGCAGCTTAACCGCGTACCGCTCCTACAATGAGCAGTTCTTC. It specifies CASSLTAYRSYNEQFF.

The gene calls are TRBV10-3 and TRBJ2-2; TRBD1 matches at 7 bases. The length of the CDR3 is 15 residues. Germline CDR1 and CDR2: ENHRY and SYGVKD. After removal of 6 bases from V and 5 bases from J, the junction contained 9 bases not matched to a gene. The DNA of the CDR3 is TGTGCCATCAGCGTCAGACAGGGCGGGACCGGGGAGCTGTTTTTT. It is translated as CAISVRQGGTGELFF.

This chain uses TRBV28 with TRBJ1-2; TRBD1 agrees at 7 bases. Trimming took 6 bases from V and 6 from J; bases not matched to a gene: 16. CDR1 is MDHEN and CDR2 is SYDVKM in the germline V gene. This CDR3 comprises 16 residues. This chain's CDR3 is CASSPWDSLPRDGYTF. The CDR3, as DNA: TGTGCCAGCAGCCCCTGGGACAGCCTGCCGAGAGATGGCTACACCTTC.

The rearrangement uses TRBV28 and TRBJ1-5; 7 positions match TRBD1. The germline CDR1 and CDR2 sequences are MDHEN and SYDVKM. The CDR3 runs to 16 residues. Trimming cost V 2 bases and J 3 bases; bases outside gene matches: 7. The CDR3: CASSLGAGGFNQPQHF. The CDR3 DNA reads TGTGCCAGCAGTTTAGGGGCAGGGGGGTTCAATCAGCCCCAGCATTTT.

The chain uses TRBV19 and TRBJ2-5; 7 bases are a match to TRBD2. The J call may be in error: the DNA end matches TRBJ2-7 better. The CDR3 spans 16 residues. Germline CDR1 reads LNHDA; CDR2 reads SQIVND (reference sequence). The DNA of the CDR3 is TGTGCCAGTAGTATCCCCCATACCGGGGGGAACTACGAGCAGTACTTC. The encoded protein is CASSIPHTGGNYEQYF.

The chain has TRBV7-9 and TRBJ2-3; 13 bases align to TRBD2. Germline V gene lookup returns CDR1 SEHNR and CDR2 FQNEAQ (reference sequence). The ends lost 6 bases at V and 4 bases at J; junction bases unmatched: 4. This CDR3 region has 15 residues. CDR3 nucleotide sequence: TGTGCCAGCAGGACTAGCGGGGGGTTGCCAGATACGCAGTATTTT. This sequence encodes CASRTSGGLPDTQYF.

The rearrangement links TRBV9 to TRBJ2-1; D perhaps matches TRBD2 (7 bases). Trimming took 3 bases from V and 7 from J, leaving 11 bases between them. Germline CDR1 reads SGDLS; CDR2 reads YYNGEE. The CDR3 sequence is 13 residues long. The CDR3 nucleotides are TGTGCCAGCAGCGGGGGGAGGGGGAATGAGCAGTTCTTC. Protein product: CASSGGRGNEQFF.

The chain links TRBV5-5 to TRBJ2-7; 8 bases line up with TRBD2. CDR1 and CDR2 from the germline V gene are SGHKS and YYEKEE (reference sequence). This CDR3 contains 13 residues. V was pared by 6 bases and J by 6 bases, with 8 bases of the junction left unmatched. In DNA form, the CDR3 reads TGTGCCAGCACCCCGGGAGGGGCTACCGAGCAGTACTTC. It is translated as CASTPGGATEQYF.

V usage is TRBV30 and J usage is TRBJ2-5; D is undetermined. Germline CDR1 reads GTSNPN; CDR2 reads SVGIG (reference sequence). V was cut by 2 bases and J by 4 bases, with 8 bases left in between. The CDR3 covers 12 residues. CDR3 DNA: TGTGCCTGGAGTCAAACTGTAGAGACCCAGTACTTC. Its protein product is CAWSQTVETQYF.

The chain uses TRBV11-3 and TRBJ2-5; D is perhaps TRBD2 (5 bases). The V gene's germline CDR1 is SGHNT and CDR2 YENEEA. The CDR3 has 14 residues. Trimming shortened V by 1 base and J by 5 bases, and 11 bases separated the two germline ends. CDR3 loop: CASSLGRGVETQYF. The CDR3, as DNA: TGTGCCAGCAGCTTAGGTCGGGGAGTGGAGACCCAGTACTTC.

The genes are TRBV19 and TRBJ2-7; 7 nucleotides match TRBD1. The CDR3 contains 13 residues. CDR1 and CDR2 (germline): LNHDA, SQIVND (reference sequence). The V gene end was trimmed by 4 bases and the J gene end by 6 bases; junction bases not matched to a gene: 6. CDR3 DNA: TGTGCCAGTAGTACGACTTACAGGGGCGAGCAGTACTTC. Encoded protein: CASSTTYRGEQYF.

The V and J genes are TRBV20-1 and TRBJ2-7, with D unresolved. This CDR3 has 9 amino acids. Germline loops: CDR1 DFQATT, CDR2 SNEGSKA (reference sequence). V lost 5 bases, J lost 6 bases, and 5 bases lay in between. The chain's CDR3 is CSASSEQYF. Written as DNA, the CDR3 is TGCAGTGCTTCATCCGAGCAGTACTTC.

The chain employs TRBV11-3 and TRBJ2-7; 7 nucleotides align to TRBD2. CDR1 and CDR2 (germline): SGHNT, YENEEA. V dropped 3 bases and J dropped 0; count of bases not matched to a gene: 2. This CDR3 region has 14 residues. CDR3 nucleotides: TGTGCCAGCAGCTTGGGCGGGAGCTCCTACGAGCAGTACTTC. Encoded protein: CASSLGGSSYEQYF.

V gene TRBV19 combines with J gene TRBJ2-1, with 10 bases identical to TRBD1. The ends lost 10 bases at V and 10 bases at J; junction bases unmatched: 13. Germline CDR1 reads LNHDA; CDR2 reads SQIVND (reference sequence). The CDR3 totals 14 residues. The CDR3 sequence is CATADRGVFGEQFF. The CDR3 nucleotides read TGTGCCACTGCGGACAGGGGGGTTTTTGGGGAGCAGTTCTTC. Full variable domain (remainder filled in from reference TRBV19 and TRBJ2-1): DGGITQSPKYLFRKEGQNVTLSCEQNLNHDAMYWYRQDPGQGLRLIYYSQIVNDFQKGDIAEGYSVSREKKESFPLTVTSAQKNPTAFYLCATADRGVFGEQFFGPGTRLTVL.

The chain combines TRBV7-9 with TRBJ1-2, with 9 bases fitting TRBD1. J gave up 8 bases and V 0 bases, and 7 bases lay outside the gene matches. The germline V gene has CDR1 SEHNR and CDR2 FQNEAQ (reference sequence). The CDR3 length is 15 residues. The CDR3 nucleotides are TGTGCCAGCAGCTTAGCGGGACAGGGCGAGCCAGGCTACACCTTC. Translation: CASSLAGQGEPGYTF.

The CDR3 bases are TGTGCCAGCTCACCTGACAGTCTTAATCAGCCCCAGCATTTT. Translated: CASSPDSLNQPQHF. The J gene is TRBJ1-5, the V gene TRBV18; maybe TRBD1 (5 bases). The CDR3 covers 14 residues. Germline loops: CDR1 KGHSH, CDR2 LQKENI. Trimming stripped 3 bases from V and 4 bases from J, with 10 bases between.

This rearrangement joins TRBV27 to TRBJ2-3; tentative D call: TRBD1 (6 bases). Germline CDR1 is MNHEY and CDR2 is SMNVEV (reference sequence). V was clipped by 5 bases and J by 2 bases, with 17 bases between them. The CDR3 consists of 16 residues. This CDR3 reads CASSPARGKSTDTQYF. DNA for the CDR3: TGTGCCAGCAGTCCGGCCAGGGGTAAATCCACAGATACGCAGTATTTT.

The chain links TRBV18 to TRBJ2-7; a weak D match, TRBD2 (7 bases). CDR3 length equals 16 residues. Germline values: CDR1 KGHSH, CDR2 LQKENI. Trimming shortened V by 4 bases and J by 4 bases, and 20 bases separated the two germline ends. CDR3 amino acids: CASSQMTGGRMYEQYF. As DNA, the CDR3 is TGTGCCAGCTCACAAATGACCGGGGGGCGAATGTACGAGCAGTACTTC.

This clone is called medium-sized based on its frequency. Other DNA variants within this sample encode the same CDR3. The CDR3 nucleotides are TGTGCCAGCAGTGTCCGGGACAGGGAGGGCCAGCCCCAGCATTTT. Protein: CASSVRDREGQPQHF. The rearrangement uses TRBV6-1 and TRBJ1-5; 9 bases map to TRBD1. V shed 4 bases, J shed 7 bases, and the junction held 8 bases outside the gene matches. Per the germline V gene, CDR1 is MNHNS and CDR2 is SASEGT. The CDR3 consists of 15 residues.

DNA for the CDR3: TGTGCCAGCAGCTTAGCGTTTAGGAGTAAGCAGTACTTC. This gives the protein CASSLAFRSKQYF. The rearrangement joins TRBV7-8 to TRBJ2-7; D unclear. V gave up 0 bases and J gave up 8 bases, with 11 bases separating them. The germline gives CDR1 SGHVS, CDR2 FQNEAQ. The CDR3 runs 13 residues.

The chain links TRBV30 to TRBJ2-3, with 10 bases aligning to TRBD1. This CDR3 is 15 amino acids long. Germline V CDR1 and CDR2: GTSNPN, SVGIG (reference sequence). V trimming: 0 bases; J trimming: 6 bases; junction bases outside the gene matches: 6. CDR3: CAWSVKGQGQDTQYF. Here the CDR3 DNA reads TGTGCCTGGAGTGTGAAGGGACAGGGGCAGGATACGCAGTATTTT. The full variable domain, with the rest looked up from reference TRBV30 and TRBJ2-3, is SQTIHQWPATLVQPVGSPLSLECTVEGTSNPNLYWYRQAAGRGLQLLFYSVGIGQISSEVPQNLSASRPQDRQFILSSKKLLLSDSGFYLCAWSVKGQGQDTQYFGPGTRLTVL.